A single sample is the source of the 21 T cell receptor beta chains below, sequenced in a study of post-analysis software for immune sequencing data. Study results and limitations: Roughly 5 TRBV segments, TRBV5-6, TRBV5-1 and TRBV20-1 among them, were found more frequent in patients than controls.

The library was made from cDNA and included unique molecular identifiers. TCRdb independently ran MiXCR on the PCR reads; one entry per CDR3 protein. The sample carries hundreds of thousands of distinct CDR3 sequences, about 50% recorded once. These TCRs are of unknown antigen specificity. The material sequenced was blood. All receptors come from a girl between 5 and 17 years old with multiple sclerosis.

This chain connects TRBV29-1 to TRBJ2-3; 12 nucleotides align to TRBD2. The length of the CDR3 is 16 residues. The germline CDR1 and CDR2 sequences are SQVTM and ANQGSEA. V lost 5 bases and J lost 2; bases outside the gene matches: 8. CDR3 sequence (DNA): TGCAGCGTTCTTGGGACTAGCGGGTTCCACACAGATACGCAGTATTTT. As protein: CSVLGTSGFHTDTQYF.

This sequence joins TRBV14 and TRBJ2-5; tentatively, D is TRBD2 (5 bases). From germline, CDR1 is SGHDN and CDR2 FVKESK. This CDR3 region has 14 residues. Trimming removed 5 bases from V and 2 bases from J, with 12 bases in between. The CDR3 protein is CASSFGRRQETQYF. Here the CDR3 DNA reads TGTGCCAGCAGCTTCGGACGGAGGCAAGAGACCCAGTACTTC.

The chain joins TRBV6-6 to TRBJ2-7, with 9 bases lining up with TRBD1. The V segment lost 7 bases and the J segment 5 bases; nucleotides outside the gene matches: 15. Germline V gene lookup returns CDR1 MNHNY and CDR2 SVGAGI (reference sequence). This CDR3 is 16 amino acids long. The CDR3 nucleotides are TGTGCCAGCAAGGATGACAGGGGGTTTCGCGGGGACGAGCAGTACTTC. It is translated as CASKDDRGFRGDEQYF.

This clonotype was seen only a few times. The CDR3 DNA reads TGCGCCAGCAGTGAGGGGCTAGCGAGTACGCAGTATTTT. Amino acids: CASSEGLASTQYF. The chain uses TRBV10-1 and TRBJ2-3; tentative D call: TRBD2 (6 bases). CDR3 length equals 13 residues. Germline V gene sequence: CDR1 WNHNN, CDR2 SYGVQD (reference sequence). V gave up 2 bases and J gave up 8 bases, with 11 bases separating them.

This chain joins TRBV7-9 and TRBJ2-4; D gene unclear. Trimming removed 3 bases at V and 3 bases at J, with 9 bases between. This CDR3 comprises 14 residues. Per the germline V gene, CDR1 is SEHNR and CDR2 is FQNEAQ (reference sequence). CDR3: CASSLETHKNIQYF. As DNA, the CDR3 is TGTGCCAGCAGCTTGGAGACTCACAAAAACATTCAGTACTTC.

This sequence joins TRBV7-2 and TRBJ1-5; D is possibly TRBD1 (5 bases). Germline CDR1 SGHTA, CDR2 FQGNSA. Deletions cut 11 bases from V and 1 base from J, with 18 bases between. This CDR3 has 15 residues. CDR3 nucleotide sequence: TGTGCCTCCAGACCCCCTGGGGCGAGCAATCAGCCCCAGCATTTT. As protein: CASRPPGASNQPQHF.

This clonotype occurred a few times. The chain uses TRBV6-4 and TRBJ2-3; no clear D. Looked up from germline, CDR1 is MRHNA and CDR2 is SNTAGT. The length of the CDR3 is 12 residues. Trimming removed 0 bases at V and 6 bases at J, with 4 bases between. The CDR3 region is CASSDSFDTQYF. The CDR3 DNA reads TGTGCCAGCAGTGACTCCTTTGATACGCAGTATTTT.

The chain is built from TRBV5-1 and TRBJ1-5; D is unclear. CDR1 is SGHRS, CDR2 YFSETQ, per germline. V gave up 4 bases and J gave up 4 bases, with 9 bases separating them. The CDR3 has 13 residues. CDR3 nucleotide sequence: TGCGCCAGCAGCCCTTACCAAAATCAGCCCCAGCATTTT. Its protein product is CASSPYQNQPQHF.

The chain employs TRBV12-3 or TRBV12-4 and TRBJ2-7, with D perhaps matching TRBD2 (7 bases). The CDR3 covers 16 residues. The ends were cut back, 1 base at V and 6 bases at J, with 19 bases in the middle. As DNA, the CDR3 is TGTGCCAGCAGTTTAGGGGCGCGGGGGCCAACGGGCGAGCAGTACTTC. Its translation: CASSLGARGPTGEQYF.

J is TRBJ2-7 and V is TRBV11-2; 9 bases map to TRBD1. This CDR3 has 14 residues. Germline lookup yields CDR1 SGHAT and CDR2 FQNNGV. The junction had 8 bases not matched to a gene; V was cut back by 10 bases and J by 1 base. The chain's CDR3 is CATRTGTGSYEQYF. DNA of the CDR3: TGTGCCACTCGTACCGGGACAGGGTCCTACGAGCAGTACTTC.

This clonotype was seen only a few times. The CDR3 nucleotides are TGTGCCAGCAGCACAGCCCGGACAGGGACCCAAGAGACCCAGTACTTC. It is translated as CASSTARTGTQETQYF. This chain uses TRBV7-7 with TRBJ2-5, with 8 bases matching TRBD1. The V and J ends lost 5 bases and 1 base, in that order; junction bases with no gene match: 9. This CDR3 is 16 amino acids long. Germline loops: CDR1 SSHAT, CDR2 FNYEAQ (reference sequence).

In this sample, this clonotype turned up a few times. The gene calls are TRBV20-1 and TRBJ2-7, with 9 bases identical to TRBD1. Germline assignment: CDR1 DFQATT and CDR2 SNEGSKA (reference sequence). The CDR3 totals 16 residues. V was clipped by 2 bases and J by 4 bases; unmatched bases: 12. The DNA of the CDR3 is TGCAGTGCTAGATCCAAACCGGGACAGGGAGCGTACGAGCAGTACTTC. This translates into CSARSKPGQGAYEQYF.

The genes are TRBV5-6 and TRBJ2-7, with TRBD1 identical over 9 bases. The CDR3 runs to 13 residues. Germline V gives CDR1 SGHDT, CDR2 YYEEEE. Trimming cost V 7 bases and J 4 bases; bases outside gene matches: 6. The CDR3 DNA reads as TGTGCCAGCGGGGACAGGGCGTCGTACGAGCAGTACTTC. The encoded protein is CASGDRASYEQYF.

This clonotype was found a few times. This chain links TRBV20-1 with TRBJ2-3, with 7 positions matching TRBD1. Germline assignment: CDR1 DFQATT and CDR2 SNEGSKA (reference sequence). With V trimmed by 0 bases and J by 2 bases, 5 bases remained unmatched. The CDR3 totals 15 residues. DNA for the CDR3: TGCAGTGCTAGAGATCATACAGGGGTCACAGATACGCAGTATTTT. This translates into CSARDHTGVTDTQYF.

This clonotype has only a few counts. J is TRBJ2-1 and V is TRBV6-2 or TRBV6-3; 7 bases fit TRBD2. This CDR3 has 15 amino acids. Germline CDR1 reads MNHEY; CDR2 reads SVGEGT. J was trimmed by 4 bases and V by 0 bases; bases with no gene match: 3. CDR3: CASSYSSGIYNEQFF. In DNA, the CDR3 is TGTGCCAGCAGTTACTCGAGCGGGATTTACAATGAGCAGTTCTTC.

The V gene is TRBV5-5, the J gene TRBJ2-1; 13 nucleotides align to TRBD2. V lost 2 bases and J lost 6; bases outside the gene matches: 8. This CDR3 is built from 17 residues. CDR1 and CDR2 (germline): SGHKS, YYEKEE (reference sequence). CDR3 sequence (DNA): TGTGCCAGCAGCTTCCTAACTAGCGGGGGGGCGGGCAATGAGCAGTTCTTC. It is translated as CASSFLTSGGAGNEQFF. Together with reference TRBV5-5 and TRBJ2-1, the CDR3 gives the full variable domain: DAGVTQSPTHLIKTRGQQVTLRCSPISGHKSVSWYQQVLGQGPQFIFQYYEKEERGRGNFPDRFSARQFPNYSSELNVNALLLGDSALYLCASSFLTSGGAGNEQFFGPGTRLTVL.

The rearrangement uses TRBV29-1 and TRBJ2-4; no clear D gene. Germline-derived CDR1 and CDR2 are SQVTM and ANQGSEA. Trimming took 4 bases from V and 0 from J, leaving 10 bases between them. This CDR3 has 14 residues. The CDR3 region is CSVARASAKNIQYF. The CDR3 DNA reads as TGCAGCGTTGCTCGGGCATCAGCCAAAAACATTCAGTACTTC.

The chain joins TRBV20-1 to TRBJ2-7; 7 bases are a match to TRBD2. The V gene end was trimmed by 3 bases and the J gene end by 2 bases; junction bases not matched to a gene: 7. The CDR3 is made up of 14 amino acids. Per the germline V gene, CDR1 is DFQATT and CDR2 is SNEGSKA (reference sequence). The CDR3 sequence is CSARRIAGAYEQYF. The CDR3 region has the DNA TGCAGTGCTAGGAGAATAGCGGGCGCCTACGAGCAGTACTTC.

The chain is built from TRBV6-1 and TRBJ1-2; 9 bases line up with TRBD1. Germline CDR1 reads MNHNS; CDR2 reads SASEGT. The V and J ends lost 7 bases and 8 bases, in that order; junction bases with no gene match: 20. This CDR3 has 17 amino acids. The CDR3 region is CASKGGKGDRVPLGYTF. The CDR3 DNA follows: TGTGCCAGCAAGGGGGGGAAGGGGGACAGGGTCCCCTTGGGCTACACCTTC.

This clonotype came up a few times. The CDR3 reads CSLGGTRNTDTQYF. CDR3 in DNA: TGCAGCCTCGGAGGGACCCGGAACACAGATACGCAGTATTTT. The chain links TRBV29-1 to TRBJ2-3; perhaps TRBD2 as D (6 bases). The CDR3 runs 14 residues. Germline V gene sequence: CDR1 SQVTM, CDR2 ANQGSEA. Trimming stripped 8 bases from V and 2 bases from J, with 17 bases between.

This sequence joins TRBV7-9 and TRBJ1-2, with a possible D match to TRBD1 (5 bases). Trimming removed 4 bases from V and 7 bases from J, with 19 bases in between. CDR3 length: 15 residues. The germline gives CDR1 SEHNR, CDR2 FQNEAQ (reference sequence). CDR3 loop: CASSSPTAFPPGYTF. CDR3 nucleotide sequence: TGTGCCAGCAGCTCCCCGACAGCGTTCCCTCCTGGCTACACCTTC.